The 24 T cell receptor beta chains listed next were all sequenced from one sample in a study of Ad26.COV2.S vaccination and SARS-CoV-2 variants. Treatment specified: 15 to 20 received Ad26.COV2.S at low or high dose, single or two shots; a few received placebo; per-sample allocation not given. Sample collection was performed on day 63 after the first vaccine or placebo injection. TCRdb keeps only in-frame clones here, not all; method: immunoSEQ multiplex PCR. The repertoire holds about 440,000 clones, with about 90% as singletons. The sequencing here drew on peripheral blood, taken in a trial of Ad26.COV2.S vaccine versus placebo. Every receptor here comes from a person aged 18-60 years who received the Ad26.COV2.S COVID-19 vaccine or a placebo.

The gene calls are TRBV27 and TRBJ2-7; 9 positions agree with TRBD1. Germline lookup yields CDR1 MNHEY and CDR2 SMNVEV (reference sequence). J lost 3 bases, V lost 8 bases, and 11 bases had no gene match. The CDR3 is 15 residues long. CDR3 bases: TGTGCCAGCGGACCCTACTCGACAGGGGGCTACGAGCAGTACTTC. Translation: CASGPYSTGGYEQYF.

This CDR3 reads CASSLLTIGSQPQHF. The CDR3 DNA follows: TGTGCCAGCAGTTTATTGACAATTGGTAGTCAGCCCCAGCATTTT. The chain combines TRBV28 with TRBJ1-5; D is ambiguous. V shed 1 base and J shed 6 bases, with 13 bases lying between them. This CDR3 has 15 amino acids. Germline V CDR1 and CDR2: MDHEN, SYDVKM.

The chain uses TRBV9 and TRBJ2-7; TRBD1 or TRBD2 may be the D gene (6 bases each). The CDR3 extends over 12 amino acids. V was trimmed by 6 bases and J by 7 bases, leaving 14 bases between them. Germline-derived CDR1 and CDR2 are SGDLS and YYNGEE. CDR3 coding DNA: TGTGCCAGCAACCGAGGAGGGACAGAGCAGTACTTC. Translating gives CASNRGGTEQYF.

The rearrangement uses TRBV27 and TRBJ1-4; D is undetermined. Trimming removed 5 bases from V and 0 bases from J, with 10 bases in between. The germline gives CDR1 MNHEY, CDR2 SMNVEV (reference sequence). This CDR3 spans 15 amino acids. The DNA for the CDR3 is TGTGCCAGCAGTCGGTCCGCCGCAACTAATGAAAAACTGTTTTTT. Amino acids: CASSRSAATNEKLFF.

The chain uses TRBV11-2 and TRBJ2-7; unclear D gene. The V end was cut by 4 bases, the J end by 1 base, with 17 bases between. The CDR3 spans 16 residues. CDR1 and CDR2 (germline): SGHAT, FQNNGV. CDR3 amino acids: CASSSSVKDNSYEQYF. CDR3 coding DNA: TGTGCCAGCAGCTCTAGTGTCAAAGATAATTCCTACGAGCAGTACTTC.

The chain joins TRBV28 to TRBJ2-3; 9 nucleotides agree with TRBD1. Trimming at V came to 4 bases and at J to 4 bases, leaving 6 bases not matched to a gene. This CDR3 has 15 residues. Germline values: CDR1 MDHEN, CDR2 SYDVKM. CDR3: CASSSTGGFSDTQYF. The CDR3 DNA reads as TGTGCCAGCAGTTCAACAGGGGGCTTTTCAGATACGCAGTATTTT.

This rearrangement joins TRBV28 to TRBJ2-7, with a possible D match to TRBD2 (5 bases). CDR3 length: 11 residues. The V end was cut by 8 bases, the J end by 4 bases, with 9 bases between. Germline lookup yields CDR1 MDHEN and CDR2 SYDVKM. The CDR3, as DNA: TGTGCCAGCGGGCCGGGGTACGAGCAGTACTTC. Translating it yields CASGPGYEQYF.

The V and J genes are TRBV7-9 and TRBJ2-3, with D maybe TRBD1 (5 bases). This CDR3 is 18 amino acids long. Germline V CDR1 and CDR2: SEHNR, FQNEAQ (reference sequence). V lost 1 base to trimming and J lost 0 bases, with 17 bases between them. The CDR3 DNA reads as TGTGCCAGCAGCTTAGATAGCAGGGTTTTATCTAGCACAGATACGCAGTATTTT. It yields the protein CASSLDSRVLSSTDTQYF. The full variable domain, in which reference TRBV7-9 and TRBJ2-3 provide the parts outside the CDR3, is DTGVSQNPRHKITKRGQNVTFRCDPISEHNRLYWYRQTLGQGPEFLTYFQNEAQLEKSRLLSDRFSAERPKGSFSTLEIQRTEQGDSAMYLCASSLDSRVLSSTDTQYFGPGTRLTVL.

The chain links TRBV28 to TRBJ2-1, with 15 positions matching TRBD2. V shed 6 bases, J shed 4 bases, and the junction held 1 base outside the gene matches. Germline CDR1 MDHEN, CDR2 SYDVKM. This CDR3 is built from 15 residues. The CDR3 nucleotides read TGTGCCAGCAGGGGGACTAGCGGGAGGTACAATGAGCAGTTCTTC. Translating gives CASRGTSGRYNEQFF. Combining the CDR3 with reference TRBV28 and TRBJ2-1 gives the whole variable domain DVKVTQSSRYLVKRTGEKVFLECVQDMDHENMFWYRQDPGLGLRLIYFSYDVKMKEKGDIPEGYSVSREKKERFSLILESASTNQTSMYLCASRGTSGRYNEQFFGPGTRLTVL.

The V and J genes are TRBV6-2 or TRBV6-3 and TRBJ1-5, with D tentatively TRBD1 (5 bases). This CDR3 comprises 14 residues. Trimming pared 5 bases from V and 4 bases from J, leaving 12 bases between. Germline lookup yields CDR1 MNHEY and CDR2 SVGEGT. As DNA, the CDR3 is TGTGCCAGCAGTGCCGACAGAGTTAATCAGCCCCAGCATTTT. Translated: CASSADRVNQPQHF.

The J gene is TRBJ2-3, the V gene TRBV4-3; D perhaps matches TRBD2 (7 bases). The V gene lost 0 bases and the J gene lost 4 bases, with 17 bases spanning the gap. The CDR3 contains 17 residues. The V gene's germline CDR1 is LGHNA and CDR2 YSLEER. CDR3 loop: CASSQDRGARVPDTQYF. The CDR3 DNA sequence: TGCGCCAGCAGCCAAGATCGGGGGGCGCGGGTCCCAGATACGCAGTATTTT.

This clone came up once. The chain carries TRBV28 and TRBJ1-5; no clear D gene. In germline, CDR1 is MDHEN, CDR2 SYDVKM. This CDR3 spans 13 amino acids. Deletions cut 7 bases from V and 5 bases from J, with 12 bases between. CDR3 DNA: TGTGCCAGCAACCGACCCACCCATCAGCCCCAGCATTTT. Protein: CASNRPTHQPQHF.

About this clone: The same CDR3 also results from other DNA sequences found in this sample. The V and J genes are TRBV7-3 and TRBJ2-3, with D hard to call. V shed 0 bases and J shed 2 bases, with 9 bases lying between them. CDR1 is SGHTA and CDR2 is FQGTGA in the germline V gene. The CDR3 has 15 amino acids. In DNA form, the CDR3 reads TGTGCCAGCAGCTTAACTGGGTCCCACACAGATACGCAGTATTTT. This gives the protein CASSLTGSHTDTQYF.

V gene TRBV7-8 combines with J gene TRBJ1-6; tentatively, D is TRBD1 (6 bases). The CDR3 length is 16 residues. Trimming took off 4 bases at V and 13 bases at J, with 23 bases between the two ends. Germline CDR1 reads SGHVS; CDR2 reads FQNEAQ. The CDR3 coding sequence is TGTGCCAGCAGCTCCGTGGGGGGCGGAGATGTTGGGCCCCTCCACTTT. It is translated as CASSSVGGGDVGPLHF.

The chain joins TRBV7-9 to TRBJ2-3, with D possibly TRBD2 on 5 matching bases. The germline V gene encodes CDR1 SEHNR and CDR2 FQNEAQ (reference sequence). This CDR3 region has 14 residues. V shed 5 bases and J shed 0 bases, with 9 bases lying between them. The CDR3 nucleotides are TGTGCCAGCAGCCGGACTGTTAGCACAGATACGCAGTATTTT. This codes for CASSRTVSTDTQYF.

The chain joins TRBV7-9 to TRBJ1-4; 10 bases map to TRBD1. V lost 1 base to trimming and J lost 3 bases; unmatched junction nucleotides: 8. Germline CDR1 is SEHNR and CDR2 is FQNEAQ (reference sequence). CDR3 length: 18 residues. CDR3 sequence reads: CASSLGQGAVIANEKLFF. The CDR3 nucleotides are TGTGCCAGCAGCTTAGGACAGGGGGCGGTCATCGCTAATGAAAAACTGTTTTTT.

CDR3 in DNA: TGTGCCAGCAGCCTGAGCGGGAGATACGAGCAGTACTTC. Encoded protein: CASSLSGRYEQYF. V usage is TRBV12-3 or TRBV12-4 and J usage is TRBJ2-7; 8 positions match TRBD2. This CDR3 contains 13 residues. V shed 6 bases, J shed 4 bases, and the junction held 5 bases outside the gene matches.

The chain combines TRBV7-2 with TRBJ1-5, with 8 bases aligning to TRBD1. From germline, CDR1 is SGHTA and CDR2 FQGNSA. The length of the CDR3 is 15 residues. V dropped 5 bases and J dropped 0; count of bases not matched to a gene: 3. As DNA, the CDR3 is TGTGCCAGCAGCCCCCAGGGGGCTAGCAATCAGCCCCAGCATTTT. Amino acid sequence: CASSPQGASNQPQHF.

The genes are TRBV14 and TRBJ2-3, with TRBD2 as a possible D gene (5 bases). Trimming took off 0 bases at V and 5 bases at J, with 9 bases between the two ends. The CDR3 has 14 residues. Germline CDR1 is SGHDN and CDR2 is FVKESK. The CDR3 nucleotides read TGTGCCAGCAGCCAAGATTGGCGGGTAGATACGCAGTATTTT. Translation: CASSQDWRVDTQYF.

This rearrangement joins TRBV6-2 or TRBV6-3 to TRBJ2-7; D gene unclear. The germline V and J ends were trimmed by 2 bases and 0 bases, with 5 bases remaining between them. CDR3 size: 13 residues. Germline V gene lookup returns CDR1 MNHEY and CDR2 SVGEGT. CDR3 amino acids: CASSYTSSYEQYF. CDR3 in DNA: TGTGCCAGCAGTTACACGAGCTCCTACGAGCAGTACTTC.

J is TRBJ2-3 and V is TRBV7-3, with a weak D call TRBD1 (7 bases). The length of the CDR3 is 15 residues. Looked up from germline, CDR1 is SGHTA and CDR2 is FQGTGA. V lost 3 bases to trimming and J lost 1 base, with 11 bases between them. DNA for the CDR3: TGTGCCAGCAGCTTCGGAGGGGGCGGCACAGATACGCAGTATTTT. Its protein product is CASSFGGGGTDTQYF. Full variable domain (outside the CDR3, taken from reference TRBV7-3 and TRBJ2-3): GAGVSQTPSNKVTEKGKYVELRCDPISGHTALYWYRQSLGQGPEFLIYFQGTGAADDSGLPNDRFFAVRPEGSVSTLKIQRTERGDSAVYLCASSFGGGGTDTQYFGPGTRLTVL.

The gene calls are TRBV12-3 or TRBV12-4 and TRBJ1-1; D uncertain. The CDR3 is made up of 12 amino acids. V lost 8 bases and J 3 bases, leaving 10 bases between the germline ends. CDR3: CASCGLYTEAFF. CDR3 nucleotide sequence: TGTGCCAGCTGCGGCTTGTACACTGAAGCTTTCTTT.

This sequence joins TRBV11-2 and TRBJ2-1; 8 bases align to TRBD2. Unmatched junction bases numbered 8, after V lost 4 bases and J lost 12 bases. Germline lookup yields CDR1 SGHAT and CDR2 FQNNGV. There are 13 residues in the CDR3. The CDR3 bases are TGTGCCAGCAGCTCAAACTCCGGGACTAGGCAGTTCTTC. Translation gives CASSSNSGTRQFF.

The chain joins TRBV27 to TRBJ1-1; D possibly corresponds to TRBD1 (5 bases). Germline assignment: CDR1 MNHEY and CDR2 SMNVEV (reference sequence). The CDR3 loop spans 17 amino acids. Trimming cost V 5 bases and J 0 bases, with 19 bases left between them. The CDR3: CASSPRGGGYMNTEAFF. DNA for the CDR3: TGTGCCAGCAGTCCCCGCGGGGGGGGGTACATGAACACTGAAGCTTTCTTT.